This T cell receptor (beta chain) derives from a study of breast tumors, draining lymph nodes, adjacent tissues. Notes on the study in general: Most tumor T cells seemingly derive from lymph node, then expand in tumor. Tumor repertoires ranked between lymph nodes and nontumor tissue in diversity, with V and J gene preferences.

V lost 2 bases to trimming and J lost 3 bases; unmatched junction nucleotides: 11. This CDR3 has 18 residues. Germline V gene lookup returns CDR1 SGHTA and CDR2 FQGNSA. Axillary draining lymph nodes of breast cancer patients supplied the node samples. In this sample, this clonotype turned up many times. Its antigen is not known. TCRdb fed the multiplex PCR reads into MiXCR, producing one record per CDR3 protein. The sample carries approximately 170,000 distinct CDR3 sequences, roughly a third recorded once. The chain joins TRBV7-2 to TRBJ2-3, with 10 positions matching TRBD2. The sequencing sample was made of axillary lymph node tissue. This clonotype was obtained from a female donor with breast cancer. Some clones in this sample may be carry-over from other donors' samples. The CDR3 sequence: CASSLMFAAGGNTDTQYF. In DNA, the CDR3 is TGTGCCAGCAGCTTAATGTTTGCAGCGGGGGGGAATACAGATACGCAGTATTTT. Together with reference TRBV7-2 and TRBJ2-3, the CDR3 gives the full variable domain: GAGVSQSPSNKVTEKGKDVELRCDPISGHTALYWYRQSLGQGLEFLIYFQGNSAPDKSGLPSDRFSAERTGGSVSTLTIQRTQQEDSAVYLCASSLMFAAGGNTDTQYFGPGTRLTVL.